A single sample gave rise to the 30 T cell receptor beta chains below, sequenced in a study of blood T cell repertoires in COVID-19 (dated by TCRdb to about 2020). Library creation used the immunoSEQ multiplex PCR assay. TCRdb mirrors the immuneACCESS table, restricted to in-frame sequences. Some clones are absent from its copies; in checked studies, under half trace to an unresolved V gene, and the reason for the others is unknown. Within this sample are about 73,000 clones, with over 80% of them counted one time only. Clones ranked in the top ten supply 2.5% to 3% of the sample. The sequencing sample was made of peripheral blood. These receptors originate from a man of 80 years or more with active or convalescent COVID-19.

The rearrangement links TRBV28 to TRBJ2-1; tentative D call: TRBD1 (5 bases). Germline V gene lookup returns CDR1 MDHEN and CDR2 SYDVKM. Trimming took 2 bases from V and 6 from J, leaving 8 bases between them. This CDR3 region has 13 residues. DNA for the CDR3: TGTGCCAGCAGTTTAACAGGTTTCAATGAGCAGTTCTTC. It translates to CASSLTGFNEQFF.

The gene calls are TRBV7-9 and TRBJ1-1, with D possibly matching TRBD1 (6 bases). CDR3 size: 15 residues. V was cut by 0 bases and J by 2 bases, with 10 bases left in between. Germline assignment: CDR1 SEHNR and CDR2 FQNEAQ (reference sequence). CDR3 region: CASSLAGTTNTEAFF. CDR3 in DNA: TGTGCCAGCAGCTTAGCCGGGACAACTAACACTGAAGCTTTCTTT.

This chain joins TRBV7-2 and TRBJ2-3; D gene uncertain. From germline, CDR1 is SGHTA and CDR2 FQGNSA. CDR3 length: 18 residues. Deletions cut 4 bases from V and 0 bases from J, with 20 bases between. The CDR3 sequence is CASSSLGRFPLSTDTQYF. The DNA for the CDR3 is TGTGCCAGCAGCTCGCTGGGCAGGTTTCCTCTTAGCACAGATACGCAGTATTTT.

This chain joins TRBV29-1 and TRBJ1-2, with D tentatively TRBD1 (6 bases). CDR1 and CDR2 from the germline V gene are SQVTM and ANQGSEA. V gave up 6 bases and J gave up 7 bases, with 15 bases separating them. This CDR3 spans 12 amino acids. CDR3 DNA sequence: TGCAGCGTGCCCCAAAGGGGGGGTGGCTACACCTTC. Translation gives CSVPQRGGGYTF.

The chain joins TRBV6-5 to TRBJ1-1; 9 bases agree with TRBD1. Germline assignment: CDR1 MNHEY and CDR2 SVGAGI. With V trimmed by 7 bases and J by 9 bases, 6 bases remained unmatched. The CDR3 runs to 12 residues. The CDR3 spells CASTGQGPKAFF. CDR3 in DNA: TGTGCCAGCACGGGACAGGGTCCCAAAGCTTTCTTT.

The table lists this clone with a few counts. The CDR3 DNA reads as TGTGCCAGCAGCTTAGGACTTGGAAACACCATATATTTT. Its protein product is CASSLGLGNTIYF. The rearrangement links TRBV7-2 to TRBJ1-3; D uncertain. The CDR3 loop spans 13 amino acids. V lost 1 base and J lost 3, with 4 bases in between. Germline CDR1 reads SGHTA; CDR2 reads FQGNSA.

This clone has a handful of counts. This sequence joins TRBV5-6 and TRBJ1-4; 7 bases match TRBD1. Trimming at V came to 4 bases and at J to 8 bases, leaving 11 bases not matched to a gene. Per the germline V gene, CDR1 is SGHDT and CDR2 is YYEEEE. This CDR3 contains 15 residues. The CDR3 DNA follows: TGTGCCAGCAGCGGGGGAAGGGGGCCGAGGGAAAAACTGTTTTTT. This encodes CASSGGRGPREKLFF.

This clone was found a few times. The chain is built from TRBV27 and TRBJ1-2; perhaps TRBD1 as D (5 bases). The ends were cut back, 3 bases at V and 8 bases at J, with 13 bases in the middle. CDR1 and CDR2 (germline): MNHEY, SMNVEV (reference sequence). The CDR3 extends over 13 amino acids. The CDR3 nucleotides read TGTGCCAGCAGTTTTAAAGGGGCACGGGGCTACACCTTC. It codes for CASSFKGARGYTF.

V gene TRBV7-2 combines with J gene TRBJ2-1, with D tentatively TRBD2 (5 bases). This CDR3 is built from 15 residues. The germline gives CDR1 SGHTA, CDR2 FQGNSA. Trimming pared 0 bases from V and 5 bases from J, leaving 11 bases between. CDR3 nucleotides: TGTGCCAGCAGCTTAGCGTTCGGGGAGAACAATGAGCAGTTCTTC. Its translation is CASSLAFGENNEQFF. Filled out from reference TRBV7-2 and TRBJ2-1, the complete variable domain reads GAGVSQSPSNKVTEKGKDVELRCDPISGHTALYWYRQSLGQGLEFLIYFQGNSAPDKSGLPSDRFSAERTGGSVSTLTIQRTQQEDSAVYLCASSLAFGENNEQFFGPGTRLTVL.

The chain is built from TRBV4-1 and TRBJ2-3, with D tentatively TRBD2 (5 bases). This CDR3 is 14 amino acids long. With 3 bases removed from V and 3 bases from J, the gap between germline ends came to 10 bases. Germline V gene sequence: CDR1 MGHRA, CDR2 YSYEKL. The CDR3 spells CASSQREGTDTQYF. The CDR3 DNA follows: TGCGCCAGCAGCCAGAGGGAAGGTACAGATACGCAGTATTTT.

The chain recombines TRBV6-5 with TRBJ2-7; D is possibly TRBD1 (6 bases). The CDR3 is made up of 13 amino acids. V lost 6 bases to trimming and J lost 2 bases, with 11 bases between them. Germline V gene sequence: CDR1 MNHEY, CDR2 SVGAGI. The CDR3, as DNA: TGTGCCAGCAGCAACCAGGGGACCTACGAGCAGTACTTC. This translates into CASSNQGTYEQYF.

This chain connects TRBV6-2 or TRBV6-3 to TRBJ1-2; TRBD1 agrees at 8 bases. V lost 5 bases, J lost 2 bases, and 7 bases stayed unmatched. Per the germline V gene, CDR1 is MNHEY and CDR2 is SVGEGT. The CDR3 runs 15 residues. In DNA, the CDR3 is TGTGCCAGCAGTACGGGGACAGGTCGCAACTATGGCTACACCTTC. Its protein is CASSTGTGRNYGYTF.

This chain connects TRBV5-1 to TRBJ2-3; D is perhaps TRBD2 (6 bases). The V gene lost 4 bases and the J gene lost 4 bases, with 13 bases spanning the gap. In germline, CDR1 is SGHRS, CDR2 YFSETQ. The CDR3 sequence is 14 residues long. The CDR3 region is CASSPGVAADTQYF. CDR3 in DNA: TGCGCCAGCAGCCCGGGGGTAGCGGCAGATACGCAGTATTTT.

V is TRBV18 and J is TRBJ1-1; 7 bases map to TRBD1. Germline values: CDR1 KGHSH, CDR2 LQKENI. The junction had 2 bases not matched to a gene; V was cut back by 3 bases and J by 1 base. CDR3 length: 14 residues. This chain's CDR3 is CASSPGTANTEAFF. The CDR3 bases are TGTGCCAGCTCACCCGGGACAGCGAACACTGAAGCTTTCTTT.

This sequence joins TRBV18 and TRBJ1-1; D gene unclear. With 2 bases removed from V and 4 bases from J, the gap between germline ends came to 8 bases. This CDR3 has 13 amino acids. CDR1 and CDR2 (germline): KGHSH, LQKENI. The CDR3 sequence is CASSPDTFTEAFF. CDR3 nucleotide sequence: TGTGCCAGCTCACCAGACACATTCACTGAAGCTTTCTTT.

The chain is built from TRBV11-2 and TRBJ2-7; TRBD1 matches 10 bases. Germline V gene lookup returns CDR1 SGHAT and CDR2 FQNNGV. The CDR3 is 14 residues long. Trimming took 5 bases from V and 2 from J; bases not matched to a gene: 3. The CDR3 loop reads CASSTGTGAYEQYF. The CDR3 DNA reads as TGTGCCAGCAGCACCGGGACAGGGGCCTACGAGCAGTACTTC.

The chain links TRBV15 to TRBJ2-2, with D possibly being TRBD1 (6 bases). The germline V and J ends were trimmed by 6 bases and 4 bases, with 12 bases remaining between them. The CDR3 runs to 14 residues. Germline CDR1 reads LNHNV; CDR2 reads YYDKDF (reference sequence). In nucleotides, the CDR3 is TGTGCCACCAGTATTGGGACATTCACCGGGGAGCTGTTTTTT. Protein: CATSIGTFTGELFF.

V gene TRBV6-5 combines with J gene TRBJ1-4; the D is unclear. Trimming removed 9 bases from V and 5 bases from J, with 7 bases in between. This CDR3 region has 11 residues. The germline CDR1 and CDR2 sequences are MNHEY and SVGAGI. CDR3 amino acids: CASLQNEKLFF. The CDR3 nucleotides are TGTGCCAGTTTACAGAATGAAAAACTGTTTTTT.

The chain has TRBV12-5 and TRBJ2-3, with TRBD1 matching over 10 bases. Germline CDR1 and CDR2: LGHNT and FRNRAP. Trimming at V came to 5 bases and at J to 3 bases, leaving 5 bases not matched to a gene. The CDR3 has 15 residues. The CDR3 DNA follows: TGTGCTAGTGGTATCGGGACAGGGGATACAGATACGCAGTATTTT. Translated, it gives CASGIGTGDTDTQYF.

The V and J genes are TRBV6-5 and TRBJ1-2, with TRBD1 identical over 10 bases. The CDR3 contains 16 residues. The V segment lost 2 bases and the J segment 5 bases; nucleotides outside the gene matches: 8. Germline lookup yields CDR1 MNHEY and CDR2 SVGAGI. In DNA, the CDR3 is TGTGCCAGCAGTTACGACGGGACAGGGGAAGTTTATGGCTACACCTTC. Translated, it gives CASSYDGTGEVYGYTF.

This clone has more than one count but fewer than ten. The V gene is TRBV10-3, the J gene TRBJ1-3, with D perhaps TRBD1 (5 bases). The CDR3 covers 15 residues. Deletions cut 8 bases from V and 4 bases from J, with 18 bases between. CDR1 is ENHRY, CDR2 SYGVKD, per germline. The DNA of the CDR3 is TGTGCCATCTCAACGGCGGGGGGGTTCGGAAACACCATATATTTT. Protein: CAISTAGGFGNTIYF.

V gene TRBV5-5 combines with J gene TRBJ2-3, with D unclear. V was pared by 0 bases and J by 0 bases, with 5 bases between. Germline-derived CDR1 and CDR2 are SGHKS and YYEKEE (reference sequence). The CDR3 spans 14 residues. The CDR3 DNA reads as TGTGCCAGCAGCTTGGCGGTCAGCACAGATACGCAGTATTTT. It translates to CASSLAVSTDTQYF.

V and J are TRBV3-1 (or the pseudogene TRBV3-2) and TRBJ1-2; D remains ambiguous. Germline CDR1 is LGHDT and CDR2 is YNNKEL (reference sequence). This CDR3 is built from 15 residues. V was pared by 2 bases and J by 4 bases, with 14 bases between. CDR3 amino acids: CASSQKAALPYGYTF. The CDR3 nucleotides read TGTGCCAGCAGCCAAAAGGCGGCGCTTCCCTATGGCTACACCTTC.

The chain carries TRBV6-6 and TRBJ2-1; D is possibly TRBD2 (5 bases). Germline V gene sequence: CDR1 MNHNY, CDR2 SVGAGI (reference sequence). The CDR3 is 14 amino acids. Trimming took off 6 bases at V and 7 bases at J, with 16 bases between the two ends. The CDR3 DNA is TGTGCCAGCAGCCCTACGGGGTTGGGTAATGAGCAGTTCTTC. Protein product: CASSPTGLGNEQFF.

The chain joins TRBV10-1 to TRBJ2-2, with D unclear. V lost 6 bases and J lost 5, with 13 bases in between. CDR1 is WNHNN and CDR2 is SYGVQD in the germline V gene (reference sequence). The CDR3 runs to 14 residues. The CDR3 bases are TGCGCCAGCAGCCCCCAGGCTTTGACCGGGGAGCTGTTTTTT. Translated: CASSPQALTGELFF.

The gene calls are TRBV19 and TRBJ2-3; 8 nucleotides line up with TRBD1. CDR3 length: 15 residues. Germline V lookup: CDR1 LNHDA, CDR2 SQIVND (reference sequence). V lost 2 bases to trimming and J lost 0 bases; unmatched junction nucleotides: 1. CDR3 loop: CASSIRTGSTDTQYF. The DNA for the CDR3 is TGTGCCAGTAGTATACGGACAGGGAGCACAGATACGCAGTATTTT.

The CDR3 loop reads CASGLVLGSSYNEQFF. The DNA for the CDR3 is TGTGCTAGTGGTTTGGTATTGGGGAGCTCCTACAATGAGCAGTTCTTC. The chain links TRBV12-5 to TRBJ2-1; weak D call: TRBD2 (5 bases). The CDR3 consists of 16 residues. From germline, CDR1 is LGHNT and CDR2 FRNRAP. V was pared by 0 bases and J by 0 bases, with 9 bases between. The entire variable domain, with the rest obtained from reference TRBV12-5 and TRBJ2-1, is as follows: DARVTQTPRHKVTEMGQEVTMRCQPILGHNTVFWYRQTMMQGLELLAYFRNRAPLDDSGMPKDRFSAEMPDATLATLKIQPSEPRDSAVYFCASGLVLGSSYNEQFFGPGTRLTVL.

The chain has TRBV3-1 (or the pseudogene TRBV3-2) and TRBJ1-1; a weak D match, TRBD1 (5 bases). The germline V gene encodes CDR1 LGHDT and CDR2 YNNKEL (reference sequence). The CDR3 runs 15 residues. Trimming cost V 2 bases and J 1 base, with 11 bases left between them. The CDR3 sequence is CASSQQGRSNTEAFF. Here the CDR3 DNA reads TGTGCCAGCAGCCAACAGGGTCGTTCGAACACTGAAGCTTTCTTT.

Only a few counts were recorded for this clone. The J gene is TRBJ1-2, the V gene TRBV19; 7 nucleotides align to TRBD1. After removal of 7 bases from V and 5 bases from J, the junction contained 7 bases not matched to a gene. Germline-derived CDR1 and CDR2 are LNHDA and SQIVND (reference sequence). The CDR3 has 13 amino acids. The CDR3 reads CASTRQGGYGYTF. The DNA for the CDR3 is TGTGCCAGTACCAGACAGGGAGGTTATGGCTACACCTTC.

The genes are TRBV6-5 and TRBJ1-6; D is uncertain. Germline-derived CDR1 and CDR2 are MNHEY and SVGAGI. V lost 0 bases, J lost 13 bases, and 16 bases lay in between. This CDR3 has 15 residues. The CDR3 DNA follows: TGTGCCAGCAGTTACTCTGGGCGGATCGCGGGGCCCCTCCACTTT. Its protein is CASSYSGRIAGPLHF.